This is a list of T cell receptor beta chains from one sample in a study of Ad26.COV2.S vaccination and SARS-CoV-2 variants. The protocol was immunoSEQ multiplex PCR, while the TCRdb copy is restricted to in-frame clones and leaves out a portion. The sample records roughly 500,000 clones, approximately 88% being singletons. Source: peripheral blood, taken in a trial of Ad26.COV2.S vaccine versus placebo. Receptor source: a person aged 18-65 years who received the Ad26.COV2.S COVID-19 vaccine or a placebo. Each CDR3 is given without its conserved first and last residue. The D gene is left open where the match is weak.

CDR3 protein: ASSPLGQGRSIAKNIQY
V gene: TRBV5-4
J gene: TRBJ2-4
D gene: TRBD1

CDR3 protein: ASRTGEQY
V gene: TRBV2
J gene: TRBJ2-7
D gene: NA

CDR3 protein: ASSVEGTGQTNYGYT
V gene: TRBV9
J gene: TRBJ1-2
D gene: TRBD1

CDR3 protein: SVEANNRMNTEAF
V gene: TRBV29-1
J gene: TRBJ1-1
D gene: NA

CDR3 protein: SVKQGFGNEQY
V gene: TRBV29-1
J gene: TRBJ2-7
D gene: TRBD1

CDR3 protein: ASSPGGANQPQH
V gene: TRBV6-5
J gene: TRBJ1-5
D gene: NA

CDR3 protein: ATSATGGEKLF
V gene: TRBV15
J gene: TRBJ1-4
D gene: TRBD1

CDR3 protein: ASSQEWARLAEEYNEQF
V gene: TRBV4-2
J gene: TRBJ2-1
D gene: TRBD2

CDR3 protein: ASYRISETEAF
V gene: TRBV6-5
J gene: TRBJ1-1
D gene: NA

CDR3 protein: ASLGAGVRNTEAF
V gene: TRBV6-5
J gene: TRBJ1-1
D gene: NA

CDR3 protein: ASSYPRLGGSGANVLT
V gene: TRBV6-2/TRBV6-3
J gene: TRBJ2-6
D gene: NA

CDR3 protein: ASSSHFGDADTQY
V gene: TRBV9
J gene: TRBJ2-3
D gene: NA

CDR3 protein: AWTQLAGHYNEQF
V gene: TRBV30
J gene: TRBJ2-1
D gene: TRBD2

CDR3 protein: ASSLLSGYGYT
V gene: TRBV28
J gene: TRBJ1-2
D gene: NA

CDR3 protein: ASSPRRGGQETQY
V gene: TRBV18
J gene: TRBJ2-5
D gene: NA

CDR3 protein: ASSNHVRDRNNEQF
V gene: TRBV19
J gene: TRBJ2-1
D gene: NA

CDR3 protein: ASRVGQPNSPLH
V gene: TRBV28
J gene: TRBJ1-6
D gene: TRBD1

CDR3 protein: ASSASSGWGAPYEQY
V gene: TRBV9
J gene: TRBJ2-7
D gene: NA

CDR3 protein: ASSMSMGGSNTQY
V gene: TRBV19
J gene: TRBJ2-3
D gene: TRBD2

CDR3 protein: ASSSDKASPYEQY
V gene: TRBV7-9
J gene: TRBJ2-7
D gene: NA

CDR3 protein: ASSVAGTAKNTEAF
V gene: TRBV9
J gene: TRBJ1-1
D gene: TRBD1

CDR3 protein: ASSIQGANYGYT
V gene: TRBV19
J gene: TRBJ1-2
D gene: TRBD1

CDR3 protein: ASSLDGRLNTEAF
V gene: TRBV5-1
J gene: TRBJ1-1
D gene: NA

CDR3 protein: ATGVAGSSYEQY
V gene: TRBV6-5
J gene: TRBJ2-7
D gene: TRBD2

CDR3 protein: ASSEWAEQF
V gene: TRBV2
J gene: TRBJ2-1
D gene: NA

CDR3 protein: ASGGLRTDTQY
V gene: TRBV27
J gene: TRBJ2-3
D gene: NA

CDR3 protein: ASSPTATNTQPQH
V gene: TRBV4-3
J gene: TRBJ1-5
D gene: NA

CDR3 protein: ASSSGAGDEKLF
V gene: TRBV7-2
J gene: TRBJ1-4
D gene: NA

CDR3 protein: ASSNRRGSRSYNEQF
V gene: TRBV7-9
J gene: TRBJ2-1
D gene: TRBD2

CDR3 protein: ATSRSRVYNEQF
V gene: TRBV15
J gene: TRBJ2-1
D gene: NA

CDR3 protein: ASSYKSFTYNEQF
V gene: TRBV6-2/TRBV6-3
J gene: TRBJ2-1
D gene: NA